This entry concerns a single T cell receptor beta chain. As yet, its antigen is unknown. Clones were read by immunoSEQ multiplex PCR, and TCRdb kept only the in-frame ones, dropping some. The sample consists of over 110,000 clones, 90% of them appearing once. Trimming removed 4 bases from V and 7 bases from J, with 11 bases in between. The CDR3 length is 13 residues. Germline CDR1 MNHEY, CDR2 SVGAGI. The data belong to a study of T cell responses to AZD1222 COVID-19 vaccine. The study's findings and limits: Across spike, vaccine-associated CD4 TCRs were found, dominant at 160-218 and 743-854.

The sample in question was peripheral blood, obtained 28 days after the second AZD1222 dose. The TCR comes from an adult who received the AZD1222 COVID-19 vaccine. This chain uses TRBV6-5 with TRBJ1-5, with a weak D call TRBD1 (5 bases). CDR3 DNA: TGTGCCAGCAGTTGGGGCCGGGGCCAGCCCCAGCATTTT. Translation gives CASSWGRGQPQHF.